Listed here is a single T cell receptor beta chain. Germline V gene lookup returns CDR1 SGHNT and CDR2 YYREEE (reference sequence). The CDR3 has 15 amino acids. TCRdb processed the 5' RACE reads again and assigns one entry to each CDR3 protein, with no DNA. This table lists some 170,000 distinct CDR3 sequences. The sample is drawn from a study of monozygotic twins with inflammatory bowel disease. Every donor provided one blood sample measuring roughly 2.4 ml. V and J are TRBV5-4 and TRBJ2-3; TCRdb's assignment of TRBD2 cannot be checked, as there is no DNA. The specimen sequenced was blood. The source of this sequence is a human donor with ulcerative colitis or Crohn's disease, or a healthy co-twin of an affected twin (not recorded which). CDR3 residues: CASSLERGEMDTQYF.